This T cell receptor (beta chain) came from a study of relationships among human T cell subsets. Broader study findings: Regulatory and Th2 subsets had few clones over 100 reads, unlike CD8+ cytotoxic cells. The seven subsets showed no significant differences in gene usage or CDR3 length. Th1, Th2 and regulatory T cells shared many CDR3 sequences.

Worth noting for this clonotype: Its specificity is unknown.

The CD45RA-negative fraction was bead-selected with anti-CD45RO to obtain memory T cells. The T cell receptor alpha and beta CDR3 regions were amplified from mRNA by semiquantitative ARM-PCR. ARM-PCR used tagged nested gene-specific primers, then communal superprimers for exponential amplification. First-round products served as template after exonuclease removal of nested primers. A single record per CDR3 protein comes from TCRdb applying MiXCR to the multiplex PCR reads. The data contain 7,500 to 9,500 distinct CDR3 sequences, around 52% of them singletons. Trimming took 4 bases from V and 0 from J, leaving 13 bases between them. CDR1 is SGHRS and CDR2 is YFSETQ in the germline V gene. The CDR3 contains 15 residues.

This clonotype was obtained from a man in his forties in good health. The chain uses TRBV5-1 and TRBJ2-5, with D possibly being TRBD1 (5 bases). What was sequenced was memory T cells sorted from blood. The CDR3 here is CASSPSPGYQETQYF. The DNA for the CDR3 is TGCGCCAGCAGCCCCTCCCCAGGGTACCAAGAGACCCAGTACTTC.